One and the same sample provided the 15 T cell receptor beta chains below, sequenced in a study of cytomegalovirus exposure and HLA in healthy donors. The primer mix had 60 Vbeta and 13 Jbeta primers. Assay: immunoSEQ multiplex PCR; the TCRdb copy retains only in-frame clones and omits some. The repertoire holds some 110,000 clones, with under 80% as singletons. Sequencing input: PBMCs. The source is a woman in her forties or fifties in good health and CMV-seropositive.

This chain joins TRBV6-1 and TRBJ2-2; a possible D gene is TRBD1 (5 bases). Trimming shortened V by 6 bases and J by 1 base, and 9 bases separated the two germline ends. The CDR3 runs 14 residues. Germline assignment: CDR1 MNHNS and CDR2 SASEGT. CDR3 residues: CASRQTVNTGELFF. The CDR3, as DNA: TGTGCCAGCAGGCAGACAGTGAACACCGGGGAGCTGTTTTTT.

The J gene is TRBJ1-1, the V gene TRBV18; no firm D call. The V gene lost 2 bases and the J gene lost 0 bases, with 7 bases spanning the gap. Germline V lookup: CDR1 KGHSH, CDR2 LQKENI. The CDR3 totals 14 residues. For the CDR3, the DNA is TGTGCCAGCTCACCATTGAGGGTGAACACTGAAGCTTTCTTT. Its protein is CASSPLRVNTEAFF.

The rearrangement uses TRBV7-2 and TRBJ1-5; D is undetermined. From germline, CDR1 is SGHTA and CDR2 FQGNSA. This CDR3 has 12 residues. The V and J ends lost 5 bases and 5 bases respectively, with 7 bases between them. The CDR3 DNA is TGTGCCAGCAGCGGGCAAGATCAGCCCCAGCATTTT. The encoded protein is CASSGQDQPQHF.

The chain links TRBV7-2 to TRBJ2-7; no firm D call. With 5 bases removed from V and 4 bases from J, the gap between germline ends came to 6 bases. Germline V CDR1 and CDR2: SGHTA, FQGNSA. The CDR3 covers 11 residues. The CDR3 loop reads CASSQLYEQYF. The CDR3 DNA follows: TGTGCCAGCAGCCAATTGTACGAGCAGTACTTC.

The chain uses TRBV29-1 and TRBJ2-1; 7 bases are shared with TRBD2. This CDR3 region has 14 residues. The ends lost 0 bases at V and 7 bases at J; junction bases unmatched: 6. Germline-derived CDR1 and CDR2 are SQVTM and ANQGSEA. The CDR3 sequence: CSVEDPLAVNEQFF. In nucleotides, the CDR3 is TGCAGCGTTGAAGACCCGCTAGCGGTTAATGAGCAGTTCTTC.

The chain carries TRBV29-1 and TRBJ1-2, with 7 bases that match TRBD1. Germline CDR1 SQVTM, CDR2 ANQGSEA. This CDR3 comprises 13 residues. V gave up 4 bases and J gave up 7 bases; unmatched junction bases: 9. Here the CDR3 DNA reads TGCAGCGTTGGTGTACAGGGGATTTTTGGCTACACCTTC. Its translation: CSVGVQGIFGYTF.

The chain couples TRBV19 to TRBJ2-5; 10 positions agree with TRBD2. The germline CDR1 and CDR2 sequences are LNHDA and SQIVND (reference sequence). The CDR3 runs 15 residues. With V trimmed by 6 bases and J by 5 bases, 9 bases remained unmatched. The CDR3 DNA is TGTGCCAGTAGGGAGGCTAGCGGGAGTGTCGAGACCCAGTACTTC. This encodes CASREASGSVETQYF.

This rearrangement joins TRBV5-4 to TRBJ2-7; maybe TRBD1 (5 bases). The CDR3 length is 14 residues. V lost 2 bases and J 5 bases, leaving 14 bases between the germline ends. Germline V gene data show CDR1 as SGHNT and CDR2 as YYREEE (reference sequence). DNA of the CDR3: TGTGCCAGCAGCTTCGAAAGACAGAGCGACGAGCAGTACTTC. This sequence encodes CASSFERQSDEQYF. Supplemented by reference TRBV5-4 and TRBJ2-7, the full variable domain reads ETGVTQSPTHLIKTRGQQVTLRCSSQSGHNTVSWYQQALGQGPQFIFQYYREEENGRGNFPPRFSGLQFPNYSSELNVNALELDDSALYLCASSFERQSDEQYFGPGTRLTVT.

The V gene is TRBV4-2, the J gene TRBJ2-1; 10 bases agree with TRBD2. The length of the CDR3 is 16 residues. After removal of 3 bases from V and 1 base from J, the junction contained 3 bases not matched to a gene. Germline CDR1 LGHNA, CDR2 YNFKEQ. The CDR3 loop is CASSQYSGGSYNEQFF. In DNA form, the CDR3 reads TGTGCCAGCAGCCAGTATAGCGGGGGGTCCTACAATGAGCAGTTCTTC.

The chain couples TRBV25-1 to TRBJ1-2; 10 bases line up with TRBD1. Germline values: CDR1 MGHDK, CDR2 SYGVNS. The CDR3 spans 16 residues. The junction had 9 bases not matched to a gene; V was cut back by 5 bases and J by 3 bases. The CDR3 coding sequence is TGTGCCAGCAGTTCCTATGGGGGACAGGGGCACTATGGCTACACCTTC. Translation gives CASSSYGGQGHYGYTF.

V and J are TRBV5-4 and TRBJ1-4, with TRBD1 as a possible D gene (6 bases). CDR1 and CDR2 from the germline V gene are SGHNT and YYREEE (reference sequence). V lost 4 bases to trimming and J lost 3 bases, with 10 bases between them. The CDR3 is made up of 14 amino acids. In DNA form, the CDR3 reads TGTGCCAGCAGCGTACAGGGACCTAATGAAAAACTGTTTTTT. Amino acids: CASSVQGPNEKLFF.

This sequence joins TRBV7-8 and TRBJ1-1, with TRBD1 as a possible D gene (6 bases). Trimming took off 0 bases at V and 4 bases at J, with 15 bases between the two ends. The CDR3 runs 16 residues. Germline CDR1 SGHVS, CDR2 FQNEAQ. CDR3 sequence (DNA): TGTGCCAGCAGCTTAGCGCGGGGGGGCTATATCACTGAAGCTTTCTTT. Its protein is CASSLARGGYITEAFF.

The chain recombines TRBV4-3 with TRBJ2-5, with 14 nucleotides matching TRBD2. The CDR3 contains 22 residues. The germline CDR1 and CDR2 sequences are LGHNA and YSLEER. V was clipped by 4 bases and J by 2 bases; unmatched bases: 21. CDR3 protein: CASSRLGLAGVRCLSGQETQYF. The DNA of the CDR3 is TGCGCCAGCAGCCGATTGGGACTAGCGGGAGTTCGGTGCCTGAGTGGGCAAGAGACCCAGTACTTC.

The rearrangement joins TRBV28 to TRBJ2-7; D gene unclear. The CDR3 is made up of 14 amino acids. Looked up from germline, CDR1 is MDHEN and CDR2 is SYDVKM. V was trimmed by 1 base and J by 3 bases, leaving 10 bases between them. The CDR3 nucleotides read TGTGCCAGCAGTTTATACGCGTCCGTCTACGAGCAGTACTTC. Its translation: CASSLYASVYEQYF.

The J gene is TRBJ1-1, the V gene TRBV7-8; 10 bases are a match to TRBD1. The germline V gene has CDR1 SGHVS and CDR2 FQNEAQ. J was trimmed by 5 bases and V by 5 bases; bases with no gene match: 8. There are 15 residues in the CDR3. The CDR3 nucleotides read TGTGCCAGCAGCCCAGACCGGACAGGGGGAACTGAAGCTTTCTTT. Translation: CASSPDRTGGTEAFF.